This T cell receptor (beta chain) came from a study of T cell repertoires in aging, cancer and after chemotherapy. TCR beta rearrangements were amplified from peripheral blood genomic DNA. Multiplex touch-down PCR with TRB-A/B primers amplified rearranged V-D-J TRB sequences. TCRdb called the multiplex PCR reads again in MiXCR, with one record for every CDR3 protein. The sample records about 12,000 distinct CDR3 sequences, 31% being singletons. Study-wide points: Compared with age-matched healthy donors, untreated hematological or solid cancer patients showed higher blood TCR clonality. In healthy donors, age-related TCR diversity loss mainly reflected lost richness.

This clonotype was seen only a few times. Antigen unknown. Trimming pared 4 bases from V and 4 bases from J, leaving 20 bases between. The CDR3 runs 16 residues. The germline gives CDR1 SGHDT, CDR2 YYEEEE. The chain employs TRBV5-6 and TRBJ1-1; D is perhaps TRBD1 (5 bases). Material: blood. The TCR comes from a human donor in good health. The donor label of this sample is uncertain. The CDR3 protein is CASSALPVGDGTEAFF. The CDR3 DNA reads as TGTGCCAGCAGCGCGCTGCCGGTAGGGGACGGCACTGAAGCTTTCTTT.